The clone carrying this TCR beta chain was counted only a few times. What it binds is not known. The source of the sample is a study of CD8+ T cells in alopecia areata. Study at large: Treated patients were given oral tofacitinib, which was dosed at 5 to 10 mg twice daily. Study results and caveats: Relative to mice, TCR sharing across patients was less clear, a difference possibly HLA-related. Clonality in lesional scalp, especially alopecia totalis/universalis, exceeded that of normal scalp.

V lost 0 bases and J 0 bases, leaving 6 bases between the germline ends. This CDR3 spans 14 amino acids. CDR1 MNHNS and CDR2 SASEGT come from the germline V gene. RNA extraction was followed by reverse transcription into cDNA, which acted as the sequencing template. The method was immunoSEQ multiplex PCR; TCRdb's version includes in-frame clones alone and lacks a portion of them. Among around 140,000 clones listed, 80% to 90% were seen once. The sample in question was CD8+ T cells sorted from blood, obtained at week 0. The chain employs TRBV6-1 and TRBJ2-7; D is unclear. This clonotype was obtained from a human donor with alopecia areata. CDR3 amino acids: CASSEAWGSYEQYF. The CDR3 nucleotides are TGTGCCAGCAGTGAAGCCTGGGGCTCCTACGAGCAGTACTTC.